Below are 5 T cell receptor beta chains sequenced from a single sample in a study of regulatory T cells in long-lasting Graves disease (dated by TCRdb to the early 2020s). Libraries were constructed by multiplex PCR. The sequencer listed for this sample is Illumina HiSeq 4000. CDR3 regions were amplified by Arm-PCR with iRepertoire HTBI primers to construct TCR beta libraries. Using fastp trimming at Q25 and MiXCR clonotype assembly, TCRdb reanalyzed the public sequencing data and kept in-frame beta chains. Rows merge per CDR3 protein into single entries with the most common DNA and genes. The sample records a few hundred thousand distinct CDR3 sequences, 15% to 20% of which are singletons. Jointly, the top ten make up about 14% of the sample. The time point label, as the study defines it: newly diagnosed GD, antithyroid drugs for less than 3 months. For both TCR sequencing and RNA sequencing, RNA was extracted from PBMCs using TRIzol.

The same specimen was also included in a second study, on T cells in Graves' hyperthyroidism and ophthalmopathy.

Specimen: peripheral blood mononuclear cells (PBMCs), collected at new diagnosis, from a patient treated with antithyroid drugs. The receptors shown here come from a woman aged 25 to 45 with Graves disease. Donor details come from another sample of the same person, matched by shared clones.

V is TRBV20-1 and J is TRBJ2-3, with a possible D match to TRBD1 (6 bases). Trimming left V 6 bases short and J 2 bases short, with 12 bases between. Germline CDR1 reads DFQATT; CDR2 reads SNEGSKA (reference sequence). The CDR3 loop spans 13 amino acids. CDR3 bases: TGCAGTGCCCGGACAGAGAACACAGATACGCAGTATTTT. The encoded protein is CSARTENTDTQYF.

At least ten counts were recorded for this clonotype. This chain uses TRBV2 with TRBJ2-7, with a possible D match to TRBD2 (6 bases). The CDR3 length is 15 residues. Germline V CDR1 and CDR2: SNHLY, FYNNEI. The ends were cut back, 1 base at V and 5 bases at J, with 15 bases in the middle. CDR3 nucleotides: TGTGCCAGCAGTGAAGGCGGGACTGCCAGCCACGAGCAGTACTTC. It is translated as CASSEGGTASHEQYF.

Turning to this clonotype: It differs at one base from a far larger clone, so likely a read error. In nucleotides, the CDR3 is TGTGCCAGCAGCTTATTGGTCGACTACAATGAGCAGTACTTC. Protein: CASSLLVDYNEQYF. The J gene is TRBJ2-7, the V gene TRBV7-3; TRBD2 is a possible D gene (5 bases). The V end was cut by 2 bases, the J end by 7 bases, with 15 bases between. The germline gives CDR1 SGHTA, CDR2 FQGTGA. CDR3 length: 14 amino acids.

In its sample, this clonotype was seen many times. The CDR3 DNA sequence: TGTGCCACCCCTGGTGGGGTGCGCACAGATACGCAGTATTTT. Encoded protein: CATPGGVRTDTQYF. This chain connects TRBV12-3 or TRBV12-4 to TRBJ2-3; D unclear. Deletions cut 10 bases from V and 1 base from J, with 15 bases between. The CDR3 is 14 amino acids.

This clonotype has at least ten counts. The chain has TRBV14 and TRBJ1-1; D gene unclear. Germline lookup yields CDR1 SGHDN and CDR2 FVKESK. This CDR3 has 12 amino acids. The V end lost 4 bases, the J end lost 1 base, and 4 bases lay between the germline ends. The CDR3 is CASSLWNTEAFF. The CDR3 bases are TGTGCCAGCAGCCTATGGAACACTGAAGCTTTCTTT.